These T cell receptor beta chains were read from a single sample in a study of Tregs in tolerant kidney transplant recipients. The protocol was immunoSEQ multiplex PCR, while the TCRdb copy is restricted to in-frame clones and leaves out a portion. The repertoire holds tens of thousands of clones, with more than 90% as singletons. Sequenced input: CD8+ T cells from blood. Receptors were obtained from a human donor in good health. Both conserved end residues are part of each CDR3. D genes are given only for firm matches. The size field is filled for only some rows; it gives once, few, many or a size class.

abundance	d_gene	v_gene	j_gene	CDR3aa	CDR3nt
NA	NA	TRBV27	TRBJ2-7	CASSSWDEGGPYEQYF	TGTGCCAGCAGCTCTTGGGACGAAGGGGGTCCCTACGAGCAGTACTTC
NA	TRBD2	TRBV5-6	TRBJ2-2	CASSWATSGGATGELFF	TGTGCCAGCAGCTGGGCGACTAGCGGGGGGGCCACCGGGGAGCTGTTTTTT
NA	TRBD1	TRBV5-6	TRBJ1-1	CASSLAGDRNTEAFF	TGTGCCAGCAGCTTGGCCGGGGACAGGAACACTGAAGCTTTCTTT
NA	NA	TRBV27	TRBJ1-2	CASSFWGGLLGYTF	TGTGCCAGCAGTTTTTGGGGGGGGCTCCTTGGCTACACCTTC
once	NA	TRBV5-4	TRBJ1-5	CASSHPDSNQPQHF	TGTGCCAGCAGCCACCCAGACTCCAATCAGCCCCAGCATTTT
NA	NA	TRBV5-6	TRBJ2-7	CATRSRRSSYEQYF	TGTGCCACCCGGTCCCGAAGGAGCTCCTACGAGCAGTACTTC
once	NA	TRBV9	TRBJ1-3	CASSEKGTDSSGNTIYF	TGTGCCAGCAGCGAGAAGGGGACGGACAGCTCTGGAAACACCATATATTTT
once	NA	TRBV6-5	TRBJ1-2	CASSYSISRGYGYTF	TGTGCCAGCAGTTACTCGATTTCAAGAGGCTATGGCTACACCTTC
NA	NA	TRBV11-3	TRBJ2-2	CASGLPPGELFF	TGTGCCAGCGGCCTCCCCCCCGGGGAGCTGTTTTTT
NA	NA	TRBV27	TRBJ2-3	CASTRMSGSTDTQYF	TGTGCCAGCACCCGGATGAGCGGAAGCACAGATACGCAGTATTTT
NA	TRBD2	TRBV19	TRBJ2-1	CASSIDTGTSAYNEQFF	TGTGCCAGTAGTATAGATACCGGGACTAGCGCTTACAATGAGCAGTTCTTC
once	NA	TRBV10-3	TRBJ1-1	CAIRWSTGNTEAFF	TGTGCCATCAGATGGAGTACTGGGAACACTGAAGCTTTCTTT
NA	TRBD2	TRBV6-5	TRBJ2-3	CASSFSGSKADTQYF	TGTGCCAGCAGCTTTAGCGGGAGTAAGGCAGATACGCAGTATTTT
NA	NA	TRBV4-1	TRBJ1-2	CASSQGTASNYGYTF	TGCGCCAGCAGCCAAGGGACAGCTTCTAACTATGGCTACACCTTC
NA	TRBD1	TRBV7-9	TRBJ1-1	CASSLSGQGNTEAFF	TGTGCCAGCAGCTTATCAGGACAGGGGAACACTGAAGCTTTCTTT
NA	TRBD2	TRBV19	TRBJ2-7	CASKTSGSLHEQYF	TGTGCCAGCAAGACTAGCGGGAGTCTACACGAGCAGTACTTC
few	NA	TRBV18	TRBJ2-2	CASSPLPHGAYATGELFF	TGTGCCAGCTCACCCCTCCCACACGGGGCGTATGCCACCGGGGAGCTGTTTTTT
NA	NA	TRBV9	TRBJ2-3	CASSARPILSTDTQYF	TGTGCCAGCAGCGCTAGACCGATTCTTAGCACAGATACGCAGTATTTT
NA	TRBD2	TRBV9	TRBJ2-3	CASSVGLAGGVTSTDTQYF	TGTGCCAGCAGCGTAGGGCTAGCGGGAGGTGTTACTAGCACAGATACGCAGTATTTT
NA	NA	TRBV27	TRBJ2-7	CASSLDHSYEQYF	TGTGCCAGCAGTTTAGATCATTCCTACGAGCAGTACTTC
NA	TRBD1	TRBV18	TRBJ1-1	CASSPAGTGTVNTEAFF	TGTGCCAGCTCACCCGCCGGCACCGGGACAGTGAACACTGAAGCTTTCTTT
NA	TRBD1	TRBV7-9	TRBJ2-7	CASSFTGVHEQYF	TGTGCCAGCAGCTTTACAGGGGTCCACGAGCAGTACTTC
once	TRBD1	TRBV25-1	TRBJ2-7	CASSEDGTGREQYF	TGTGCCAGCAGTGAAGACGGGACAGGGCGCGAGCAGTACTTC
NA	TRBD2	TRBV4-1	TRBJ2-7	CASSQDLRSGRGYEQYF	TGCGCCAGCAGCCAAGATTTGAGGAGCGGGAGAGGGTACGAGCAGTACTTC
NA	TRBD1	TRBV6-1	TRBJ2-7	CASSVDRGTYEQYF	TGTGCCAGCAGTGTAGACAGGGGCACCTACGAGCAGTACTTC
NA	TRBD1	TRBV5-4	TRBJ1-3	CASSIQGAYGNTIYF	TGTGCCAGCAGTATTCAGGGGGCCTATGGAAACACCATATATTTT
NA	NA	TRBV7-6	TRBJ1-1	CASSLLVRSSYTEAFF	TGTGCCAGCAGCCTATTAGTACGTAGCTCCTACACTGAAGCTTTCTTT
NA	TRBD2	TRBV5-6	TRBJ2-3	CASMDRAGTSGPDTQYF	TGTGCCAGTATGGACAGGGCCGGGACTAGCGGACCAGATACGCAGTATTTT
NA	NA	TRBV7-6	TRBJ2-3	CASSLALDPGDSTDTQYF	TGTGCCAGCAGCTTAGCTCTAGACCCGGGAGATAGCACAGATACGCAGTATTTT
NA	NA	TRBV6-5	TRBJ2-2	CASSRRTNTGELFF	TGTGCCAGCAGTCGCAGGACAAACACCGGGGAGCTGTTTTTT
NA	NA	TRBV4-1	TRBJ1-2	CASSQDWEGESGYTF	TGCGCCAGCAGCCAAGATTGGGAAGGGGAAAGTGGCTACACCTTC
NA	TRBD1	TRBV27	TRBJ2-1	CASSLWQGAYNEQFF	TGTGCCAGCAGTTTGTGGCAGGGGGCCTACAATGAGCAGTTCTTC
NA	NA	TRBV9	TRBJ2-5	CASSAGTIGQETQYF	TGTGCCAGCAGCGCCGGGACAATCGGCCAAGAGACCCAGTACTTC
NA	NA	TRBV11-2	TRBJ1-1	CASSPFRSGGEAFF	TGTGCCAGCAGCCCCTTTAGGTCGGGGGGAGAAGCTTTCTTT
NA	NA	TRBV5-6	TRBJ2-7	CASSLFSNMWGVYEQYF	TGTGCCAGCAGCTTGTTTAGTAATATGTGGGGGGTCTACGAGCAGTACTTC
NA	NA	TRBV11-2	TRBJ2-1	CASSLEASEIRVYNEQFF	TGTGCCAGCAGCTTAGAGGCTAGCGAGATCCGCGTTTACAATGAGCAGTTCTTC
NA	NA	TRBV6-5	TRBJ2-3	CASSYGDRVTDTQYF	TGTGCCAGCAGCTACGGGGACCGGGTCACAGATACGCAGTATTTT
NA	NA	TRBV4-1	TRBJ2-7	CASSQVGQGNEQYF	TGCGCCAGCAGCCAAGTTGGGCAGGGAAACGAGCAGTACTTC
NA	NA	TRBV5-4	TRBJ2-7	CASSPSGTFYEQYF	TGTGCCAGCAGCCCGAGCGGCACTTTCTACGAGCAGTACTTC
NA	TRBD1	TRBV19	TRBJ2-7	CASSILHRGTYEQYF	TGTGCCAGTAGTATCCTCCACAGGGGTACCTACGAGCAGTACTTC
NA	NA	TRBV5-1	TRBJ1-1	CASSLDSPEAFF	TGCGCCAGCAGCTTGGACAGCCCTGAAGCTTTCTTT
NA	TRBD2	TRBV29-1	TRBJ2-1	CSVHIAGGYNEQFF	TGCAGCGTTCACATAGCGGGAGGCTACAATGAGCAGTTCTTC
NA	NA	TRBV27	TRBJ2-5	CASSLIRRETQYF	TGTGCCAGCAGTTTAATTAGGCGAGAGACCCAGTACTTC
once	NA	TRBV27	TRBJ1-2	CASSLGGRDGYTF	TGTGCCAGCAGTTTAGGGGGGCGCGACGGCTACACCTTC
NA	NA	TRBV29-1	TRBJ2-7	CSAMRRGRGSSYEQYF	TGCAGCGCCATGCGTCGGGGGCGGGGATCGTCCTACGAGCAGTACTTC
NA	TRBD2	TRBV7-9	TRBJ2-1	CASSSKGTPGLAGEYEQFF	TGTGCCAGCAGCTCCAAGGGCACCCCGGGACTAGCGGGAGAGTATGAGCAGTTCTTC
NA	NA	TRBV9	TRBJ1-3	CASSVRGDSGNTIYF	TGTGCCAGCAGCGTAAGGGGAGACTCTGGAAACACCATATATTTT
NA	TRBD1	TRBV7-6	TRBJ2-3	CASSHPGGAGTDTQYF	TGTGCCAGCAGCCACCCAGGGGGCGCGGGCACAGATACGCAGTATTTT
NA	TRBD1	TRBV30	TRBJ2-5	CAWSVQLTGDPYLQETQYF	TGTGCCTGGAGTGTACAGCTAACAGGGGACCCTTACTTGCAAGAGACCCAGTACTTC